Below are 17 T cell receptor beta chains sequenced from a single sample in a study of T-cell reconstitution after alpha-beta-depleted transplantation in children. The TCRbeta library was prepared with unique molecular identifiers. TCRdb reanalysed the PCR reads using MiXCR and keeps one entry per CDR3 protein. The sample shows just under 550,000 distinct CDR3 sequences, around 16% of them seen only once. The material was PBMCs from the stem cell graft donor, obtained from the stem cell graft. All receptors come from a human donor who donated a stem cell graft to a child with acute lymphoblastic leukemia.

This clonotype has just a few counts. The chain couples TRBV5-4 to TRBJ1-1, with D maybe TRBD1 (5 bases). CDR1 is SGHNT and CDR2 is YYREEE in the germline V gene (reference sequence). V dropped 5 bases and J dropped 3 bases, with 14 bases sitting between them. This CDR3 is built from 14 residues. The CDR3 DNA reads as TGTGCCAGCAGGTCCAGGATGGGGCACACTGAAGCTTTCTTT. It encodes CASRSRMGHTEAFF.

The CDR3 sequence: CASSLSNNYEQYF. The CDR3, as DNA: TGTGCCAGCAGCTTATCTAACAACTACGAGCAGTACTTC. The rearrangement uses TRBV7-9 and TRBJ2-7; D is uncertain. Germline values: CDR1 SEHNR, CDR2 FQNEAQ (reference sequence). CDR3 length equals 13 residues. Between the trimmed V and J ends, which lost 2 bases and 3 bases, there was a span of 8 bases.

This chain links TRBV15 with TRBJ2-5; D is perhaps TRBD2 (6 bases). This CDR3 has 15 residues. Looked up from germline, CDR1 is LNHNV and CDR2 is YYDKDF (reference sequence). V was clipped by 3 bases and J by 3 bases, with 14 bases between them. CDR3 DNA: TGTGCCACCAGCAGGACCTTGCGGGGCGAAGAGACCCAGTACTTC. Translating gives CATSRTLRGEETQYF. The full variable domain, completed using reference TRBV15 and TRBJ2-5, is DAMVIQNPRYQVTQFGKPVTLSCSQTLNHNVMYWYQQKSSQAPKLLFHYYDKDFNNEADTPDNFQSRRPNTSFCFLDIRSPGLGDTAMYLCATSRTLRGEETQYFGPGTRLLVL.

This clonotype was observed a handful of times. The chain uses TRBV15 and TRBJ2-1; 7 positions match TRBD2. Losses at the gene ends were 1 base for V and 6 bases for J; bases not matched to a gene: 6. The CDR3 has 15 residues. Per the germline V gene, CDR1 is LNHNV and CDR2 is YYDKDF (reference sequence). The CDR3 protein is CATSRVTGGVNEQFF. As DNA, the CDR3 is TGTGCCACCAGCAGAGTTACGGGAGGAGTCAATGAGCAGTTCTTC.

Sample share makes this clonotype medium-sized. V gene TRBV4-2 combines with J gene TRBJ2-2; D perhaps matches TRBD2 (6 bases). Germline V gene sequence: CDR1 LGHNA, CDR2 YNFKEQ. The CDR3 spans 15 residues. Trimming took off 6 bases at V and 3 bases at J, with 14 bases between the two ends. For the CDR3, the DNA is TGTGCCAGCAGATCCGGGAGTTTCGACACCGGGGAGCTGTTTTTT. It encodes CASRSGSFDTGELFF.

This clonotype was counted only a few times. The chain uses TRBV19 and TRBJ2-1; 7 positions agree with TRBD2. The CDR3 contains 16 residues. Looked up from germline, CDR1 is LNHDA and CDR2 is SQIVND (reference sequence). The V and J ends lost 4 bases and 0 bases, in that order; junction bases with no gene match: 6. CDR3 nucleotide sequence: TGTGCCAGTAGTAGCGGGAGTGGGCTCTCCTACAATGAGCAGTTCTTC. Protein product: CASSSGSGLSYNEQFF.

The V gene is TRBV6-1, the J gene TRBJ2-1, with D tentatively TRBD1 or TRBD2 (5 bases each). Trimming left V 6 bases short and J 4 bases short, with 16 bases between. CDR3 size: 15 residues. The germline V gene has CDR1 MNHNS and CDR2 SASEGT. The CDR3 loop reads CASSAVGTNYNEQFF. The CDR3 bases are TGTGCCAGCAGCGCCGTAGGGACGAATTACAATGAGCAGTTCTTC.

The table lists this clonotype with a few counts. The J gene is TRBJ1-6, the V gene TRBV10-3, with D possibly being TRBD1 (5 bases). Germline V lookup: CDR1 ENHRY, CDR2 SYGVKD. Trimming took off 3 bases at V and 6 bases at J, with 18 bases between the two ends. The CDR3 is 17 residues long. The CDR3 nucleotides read TGTGCCATCAGTGAAGATGTTGTGGGACGCCTTAATTCACCCCTCCACTTT. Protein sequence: CAISEDVVGRLNSPLHF.

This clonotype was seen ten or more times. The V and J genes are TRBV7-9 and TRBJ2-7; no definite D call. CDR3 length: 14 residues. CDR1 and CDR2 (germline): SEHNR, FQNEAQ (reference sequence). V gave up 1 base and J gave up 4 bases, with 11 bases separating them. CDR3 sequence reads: CASSLVGSLYEQYF. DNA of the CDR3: TGTGCCAGCAGCTTAGTGGGCAGTCTATACGAGCAGTACTTC.

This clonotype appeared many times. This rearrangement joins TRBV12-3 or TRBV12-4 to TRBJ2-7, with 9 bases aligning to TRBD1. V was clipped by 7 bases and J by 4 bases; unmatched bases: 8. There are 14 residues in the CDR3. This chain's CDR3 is CASKGTGSGYEQYF. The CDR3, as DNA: TGTGCCAGCAAGGGGACAGGGTCTGGGTACGAGCAGTACTTC.

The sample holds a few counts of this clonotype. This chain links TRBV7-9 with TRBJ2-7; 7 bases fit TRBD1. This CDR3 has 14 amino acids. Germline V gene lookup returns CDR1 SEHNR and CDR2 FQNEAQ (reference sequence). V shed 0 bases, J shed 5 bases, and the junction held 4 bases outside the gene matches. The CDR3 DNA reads TGTGCCAGCAGCTTAGCCAAAGACAGGGACGAGCAGTACTTC. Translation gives CASSLAKDRDEQYF.

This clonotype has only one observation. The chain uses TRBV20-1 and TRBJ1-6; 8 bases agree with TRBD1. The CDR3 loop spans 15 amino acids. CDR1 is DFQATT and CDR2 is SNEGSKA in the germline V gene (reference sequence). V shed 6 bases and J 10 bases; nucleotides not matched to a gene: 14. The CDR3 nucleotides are TGCAGTGCCCCAGTAAAGGGACAGGTCCGATCACCCCTCCACTTT. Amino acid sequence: CSAPVKGQVRSPLHF.

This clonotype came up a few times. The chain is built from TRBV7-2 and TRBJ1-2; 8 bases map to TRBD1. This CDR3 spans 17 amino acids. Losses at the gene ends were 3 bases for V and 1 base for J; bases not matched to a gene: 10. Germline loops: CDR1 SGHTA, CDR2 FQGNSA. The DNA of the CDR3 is TGTGCCAGCAGCTTGACGGCAGGGGGCGATCGTAACTATGGCTACACCTTC. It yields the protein CASSLTAGGDRNYGYTF.

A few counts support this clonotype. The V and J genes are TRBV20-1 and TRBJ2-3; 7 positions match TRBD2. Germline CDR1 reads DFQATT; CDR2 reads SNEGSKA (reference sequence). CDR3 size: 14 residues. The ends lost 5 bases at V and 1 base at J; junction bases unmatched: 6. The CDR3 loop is CSAEGGLGTDTQYF. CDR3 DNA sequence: TGCAGTGCTGAGGGAGGGCTGGGCACAGATACGCAGTATTTT.

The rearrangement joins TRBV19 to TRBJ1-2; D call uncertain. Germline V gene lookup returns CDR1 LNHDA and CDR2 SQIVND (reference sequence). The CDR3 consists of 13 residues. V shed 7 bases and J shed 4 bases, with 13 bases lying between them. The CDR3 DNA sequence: TGTGCCAGTAACCCCTCCGCCGTCTATGGCTACACCTTC. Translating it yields CASNPSAVYGYTF.

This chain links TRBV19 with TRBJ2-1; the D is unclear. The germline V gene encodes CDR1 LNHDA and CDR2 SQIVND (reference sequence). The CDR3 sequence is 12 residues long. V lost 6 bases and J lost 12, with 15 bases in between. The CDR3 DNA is TGTGCCAGTAGCCCAGCTGGAACCTGGCAGTTCTTC. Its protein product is CASSPAGTWQFF.

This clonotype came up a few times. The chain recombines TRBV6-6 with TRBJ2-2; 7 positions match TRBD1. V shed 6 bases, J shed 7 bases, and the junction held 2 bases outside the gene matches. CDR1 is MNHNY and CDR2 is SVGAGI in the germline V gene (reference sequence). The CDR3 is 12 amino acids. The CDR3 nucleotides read TGTGCCAGCAGGAGGGACAGCGGGGAGCTGTTTTTT. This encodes CASRRDSGELFF.